Listed here are 20 T cell receptor beta chains from one sample, sequenced in a study of CD8+CD57+ T cells in acquired aplastic anemia. Genomic DNA constituted the template upon which TCR beta VDJ and CDR3 profiling was performed. TCRdb used MiXCR to reprocess the reads, holding one entry per CDR3 protein. The top ten clones hold approximately 40% of a sample with 270,000 or so distinct CDR3 sequences, approximately 79% of them seen once. Patients chosen for sequencing had CD8+CD57+ cells that had expanded, as shown by flow cytometry. Sequencing was carried out using sorted CD4+, CD8+, or CD8+CD57+ T cells (not recorded which) from PBMCs. The receptors come from a human donor with aplastic anemia.

As to this clonotype: Given the absence of the conserved phenylalanine or tryptophan at the CDR3 end, a read error is likely. The rearrangement uses TRBV11-2 and TRBJ1-2; a possible D gene is TRBD1 (5 bases). The CDR3 is 15 amino acids. The germline CDR1 and CDR2 sequences are SGHAT and FQNNGV. The CDR3 DNA reads TGTGCCAGCAGCTGGGGTGCAGGGTCAAACTATGACTACACCTCC. Residues: CASSWGAGSNYDYTS.

The table lists this clonotype with a few counts. As DNA, the CDR3 is TGTGCCAGTAGATGGGGACAGGGATCTAATTCACCCCTCCACTTT. This codes for CASRWGQGSNSPLHF. The rearrangement links TRBV19 to TRBJ1-6; 9 bases line up with TRBD1. The CDR3 totals 15 residues. The V gene's germline CDR1 is LNHDA and CDR2 SQIVND (reference sequence). The trim removed 6 bases at V and 6 bases at J, leaving 6 bases unmatched.

This clonotype was detected many times. The rearrangement uses TRBV7-9 and TRBJ1-2, with D possibly matching TRBD1 (5 bases). There are 16 residues in the CDR3. V was trimmed by 0 bases and J by 10 bases, leaving 21 bases between them. Germline-derived CDR1 and CDR2 are SEHNR and FQNEAQ (reference sequence). The CDR3 spells CASSLAGSYGANVYTF. CDR3 nucleotide sequence: TGTGCCAGCAGCTTAGCGGGTAGCTACGGGGCCAACGTCTACACCTTC.

The table lists this clonotype with a count of one. The chain joins TRBV5-1 to TRBJ2-3, with 8 nucleotides matching TRBD1. Germline V gives CDR1 SGHRS, CDR2 YFSETQ. V shed 2 bases and J 1 base; nucleotides not matched to a gene: 12. The CDR3 contains 18 residues. CDR3 sequence: CASSFKYGRGLGTDTQYF. In nucleotides, the CDR3 is TGCGCCAGCAGCTTCAAGTACGGCAGGGGGCTGGGCACAGATACGCAGTATTTT. Drawing the rest from reference TRBV5-1 and TRBJ2-3, the complete variable domain is KAGVTQTPRYLIKTRGQQVTLSCSPISGHRSVSWYQQTPGQGLQFLFEYFSETQRNKGNFPGRFSGRQFSNSRSEMNVSTLELGDSALYLCASSFKYGRGLGTDTQYFGPGTRLTVL.

For this clonotype: The conserved final phenylalanine or tryptophan is absent from the CDR3, which likely points to a read error. No DNA is shown, since the ends of the CDR3 on it are uncertain; the CDR3 is the one TCRdb lists. The V call is TRBV9, the J call TRBJ2-3; no DNA check was done on the table's D call, TRBD1. CDR1 is SGDLS and CDR2 is YYNGEE in the germline V gene. The CDR3 is 13 amino acids long, termini counted. This chain's CDR3 is CASSVGVSSTQPL.

This chain connects TRBV11-3 to TRBJ2-5, with 8 positions matching TRBD1. Germline assignment: CDR1 SGHNT and CDR2 YENEEA. The CDR3 has 14 residues. V was clipped by 7 bases and J by 3 bases; unmatched bases: 7. CDR3 sequence reads: CASTGGSNEETQYF. Written as DNA, the CDR3 is TGTGCCAGCACAGGGGGCTCCAACGAAGAGACCCAGTACTTC.

The chain has TRBV6-5 and TRBJ2-1, with a tentative D call TRBD2 (5 bases). The germline V gene encodes CDR1 MNHEY and CDR2 SVGAGI. The V end lost 10 bases, the J end lost 14 bases, and 15 bases lay between the germline ends. The CDR3 length is 10 residues. The CDR3 nucleotides read TGTGCCACCGGACTCCGTTTAGAGTTCTTC. Protein sequence: CATGLRLEFF.

The gene calls are TRBV10-1 and TRBJ2-2; 8 bases match TRBD2. V shed 4 bases, J shed 6 bases, and the junction held 13 bases outside the gene matches. The germline CDR1 and CDR2 sequences are WNHNN and SYGVQD (reference sequence). This CDR3 region has 17 residues. CDR3 sequence reads: CASSGGSGLGIAGELFF. CDR3 sequence (DNA): TGCGCCAGCAGTGGGGGGTCGGGACTAGGTATTGCCGGGGAGCTGTTTTTT.

This clonotype turned up a few times. DNA of the CDR3: TGTGCCACCAGTGATGGGACTAGCGGGTACGAGCAGTACTTC. Its protein is CATSDGTSGYEQYF. The V gene is TRBV24-1, the J gene TRBJ2-7; the match to TRBD2 covers 12 bases. This CDR3 spans 14 amino acids. V gave up 3 bases and J gave up 4 bases; unmatched junction bases: 0. CDR1 and CDR2 from the germline V gene are KGHDR and SFDVKD.

This clonotype occurred once. The rearrangement uses TRBV7-4 and TRBJ1-4; no reliable D call. The CDR3 has 15 residues. Per the germline V gene, CDR1 is SGHVT and CDR2 is SQSDAQ. V gave up 5 bases and J gave up 14 bases, with 24 bases separating them. In DNA, the CDR3 is TGTGCCAGCAGCCTCTCCGGGGTACCGTTTGAGGCCCTGTTTTTT. Translating gives CASSLSGVPFEALFF.

With regard to this clonotype: Mismatch with germline at one junction end may stem from a read error. The genes are TRBV7-9 and TRBJ2-7; either TRBD1 or TRBD2 may fit D (6 bases each). CDR3 size: 15 residues. In germline, CDR1 is SEHNR, CDR2 FQNEAQ (reference sequence). The CDR3 loop is CASSIKNGGGNDQYF. CDR3 nucleotide sequence: TGTGCCAGCAGTATTAAAAACGGAGGGGGAAACGATCAGTACTTC. The full variable domain, rest sourced from reference TRBV7-9 and TRBJ2-7, is DTGVSQNPRHKITKRGQNVTFRCDPISEHNRLYWYRQTLGQGPEFLTYFQNEAQLEKSRLLSDRFSAERPKGSFSTLEIQRTEQGDSAMYLCASSIKNGGGNDQYFGPGTRLTVT.

The V call is TRBV7-8, the J call TRBJ2-5; no clear D. The germline V gene has CDR1 SGHVS and CDR2 FQNEAQ. The V end was cut by 5 bases, the J end by 8 bases, with 18 bases between. This CDR3 comprises 14 residues. The CDR3 nucleotides are TGTGCCAGCAGCAGAGCGTCAGGTCACGATACCCAGTACTTC. This codes for CASSRASGHDTQYF.

The chain recombines TRBV11-3 with TRBJ2-1; TRBD2 agrees at 9 bases. Germline trimming cut 6 bases from V and 8 bases from J; bases unmatched to any gene: 5. CDR1 and CDR2 from the germline V gene are SGHNT and YENEEA. CDR3 length: 13 residues. CDR3 nucleotides: TGTGCCAGCAGTTCTAGCGGGACTTATGAGCAGTTCTTC. Translation gives CASSSSGTYEQFF.

The chain combines TRBV7-8 with TRBJ2-3, with D uncertain. Trimming shortened V by 4 bases and J by 6 bases, and 14 bases separated the two germline ends. This CDR3 is built from 14 residues. CDR1 and CDR2 from the germline V gene are SGHVS and FQNEAQ. CDR3 sequence (DNA): TGTGCCAGCAGCTCTCTGAGAGGTCACGATACGCAGTATTTT. Its protein is CASSSLRGHDTQYF.

Notes on this clonotype: A read error is likely, as this CDR3 ends without the conserved phenylalanine or tryptophan. The chain carries TRBV10-2 and TRBJ1-6; D unclear. Trimming pared 6 bases from V and 0 bases from J, leaving 3 bases between. This CDR3 comprises 13 residues. Per germline, CDR1 WSHSY and CDR2 SAAADI. The CDR3 nucleotides read TGCGCCAGCAGGAGCTCCTATAATTCACCCCTCCACTGT. Protein sequence: CASRSSYNSPLHC.

This sequence joins TRBV5-1 and TRBJ2-3; 9 bases align to TRBD2. J was trimmed by 8 bases and V by 2 bases; bases with no gene match: 6. CDR3 size: 14 residues. Germline CDR1 and CDR2: SGHRS and YFSETQ. The CDR3: CASSLAGGYATQYF. DNA for the CDR3: TGCGCCAGCAGCTTAGCGGGAGGTTACGCTACGCAGTATTTT.

Remarks on this clonotype: At one of its ends the junction is not consistent with the germline gene, which may arise from a read error. The chain is built from TRBV9 and TRBJ2-1; D is unresolved. This CDR3 contains 14 residues. Per germline, CDR1 SGDLS and CDR2 YYNGEE. The CDR3 sequence: CASRVVGTGKEYFF. As DNA, the CDR3 is TGTGCCAGCAGGGTAGTGGGCACGGGTAAGGAGTATTTCTTC. The variable domain in full, with the rest retrieved from reference TRBV9 and TRBJ2-1, is DSGVTQTPKHLITATGQRVTLRCSPRSGDLSVYWYQQSLDQGLQFLIQYYNGEERAKGNILERFSAQQFPDLHSELNLSSLELGDSALYFCASRVVGTGKEYFFGPGTRLTVL.

Remarks on this clonotype: Its ends do not fully match the called genes, so a read error is possible. The chain uses TRBV11-2 and TRBJ2-5; D is uncertain. This CDR3 region has 14 residues. The germline CDR1 and CDR2 sequences are SGHAT and FQNNGV. This CDR3 is CATSPAYGEETQYF. The CDR3 nucleotides read TGTGCCACCAGCCCCGCCTACGGCGAAGAGACCCAGTACTTC.

This chain joins TRBV6-6 and TRBJ2-1; D is perhaps TRBD1 (6 bases). Trimming cost V 5 bases and J 9 bases, with 17 bases left between them. Per the germline V gene, CDR1 is MNHNY and CDR2 is SVGAGI (reference sequence). CDR3 length: 14 amino acids. Written as DNA, the CDR3 is TGTGCCAGCAGTGAAACAGGGTTCAACACTGAGCAGTTCTTC. This codes for CASSETGFNTEQFF.

The chain couples TRBV7-9 to TRBJ1-2; tentative D call: TRBD1 (5 bases). The germline V gene has CDR1 SEHNR and CDR2 FQNEAQ (reference sequence). Trimming removed 3 bases at V and 11 bases at J, with 25 bases between. There are 16 residues in the CDR3. In DNA, the CDR3 is TGTGCCAGCAGCTTGGGGACGGGAGGAGCAGTTCTTGGGTACACCTTC. Protein sequence: CASSLGTGGAVLGYTF. Looking up the rest from reference TRBV7-9 and TRBJ1-2 gives the full variable domain: DTGVSQNPRHKITKRGQNVTFRCDPISEHNRLYWYRQTLGQGPEFLTYFQNEAQLEKSRLLSDRFSAERPKGSFSTLEIQRTEQGDSAMYLCASSLGTGGAVLGYTFGSGTRLTVV.